This T cell receptor beta chain was documented in a study of technical replicates of blood from several donors. Measured with immunoSEQ multiplex PCR; TCRdb has only the in-frame clones, and not every one. This sample has 70,000 to 85,000 clones, with about nine tenths found just once. CDR3 length: 14 residues. Germline V gene data show CDR1 as SGHTA and CDR2 as FQGTGA. The germline V and J ends were trimmed by 4 bases and 7 bases, with 13 bases remaining between them. The receptor comes from a human donor in good health. V is TRBV7-3 and J is TRBJ2-2; D unclear. Sequences were obtained from T cells isolated from PBMCs. CDR3 protein: CASSSSKVSGELFF. CDR3 DNA: TGTGCCAGCAGCTCCTCCAAAGTGAGCGGGGAGCTGTTTTTT. Full variable domain (outside the CDR3, taken from reference TRBV7-3 and TRBJ2-2): GAGVSQTPSNKVTEKGKYVELRCDPISGHTALYWYRQSLGQGPEFLIYFQGTGAADDSGLPNDRFFAVRPEGSVSTLKIQRTERGDSAVYLCASSSSKVSGELFFGEGSRLTVL.